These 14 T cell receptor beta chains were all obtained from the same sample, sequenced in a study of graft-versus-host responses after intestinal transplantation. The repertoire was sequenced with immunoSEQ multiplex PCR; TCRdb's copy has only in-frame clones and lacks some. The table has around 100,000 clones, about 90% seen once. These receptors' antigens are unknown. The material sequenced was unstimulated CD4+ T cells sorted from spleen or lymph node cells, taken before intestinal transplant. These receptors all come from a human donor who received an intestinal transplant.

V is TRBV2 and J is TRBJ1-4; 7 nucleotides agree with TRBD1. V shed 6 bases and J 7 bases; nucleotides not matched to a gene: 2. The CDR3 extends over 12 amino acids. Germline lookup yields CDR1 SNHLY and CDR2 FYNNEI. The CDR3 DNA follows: TGTGCCAGCAGACAGGGGTTTGAAAAACTGTTTTTT. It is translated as CASRQGFEKLFF.

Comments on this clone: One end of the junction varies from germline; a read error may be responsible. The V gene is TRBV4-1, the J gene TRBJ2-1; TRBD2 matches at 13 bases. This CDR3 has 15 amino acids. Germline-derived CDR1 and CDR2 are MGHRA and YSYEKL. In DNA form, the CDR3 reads TGTGCCAGCAGCTTGGGACTAGCGGGGAGCAATGAGCAGTTCTTC. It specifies CASSLGLAGSNEQFF.

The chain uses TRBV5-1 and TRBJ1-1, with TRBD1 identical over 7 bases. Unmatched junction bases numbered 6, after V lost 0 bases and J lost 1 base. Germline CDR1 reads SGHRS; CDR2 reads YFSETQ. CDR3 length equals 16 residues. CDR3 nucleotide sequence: TGCGCCAGCAGCTTGGCAAGCAGACAGGGGAACACTGAAGCTTTCTTT. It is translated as CASSLASRQGNTEAFF. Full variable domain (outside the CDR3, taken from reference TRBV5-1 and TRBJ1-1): KAGVTQTPRYLIKTRGQQVTLSCSPISGHRSVSWYQQTPGQGLQFLFEYFSETQRNKGNFPGRFSGRQFSNSRSEMNVSTLELGDSALYLCASSLASRQGNTEAFFGQGTRLTVV.

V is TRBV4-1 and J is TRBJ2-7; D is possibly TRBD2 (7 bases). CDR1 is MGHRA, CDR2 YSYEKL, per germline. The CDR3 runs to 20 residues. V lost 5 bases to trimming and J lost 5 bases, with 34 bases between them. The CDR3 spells CASSSLGGARGRPYLNEQYF. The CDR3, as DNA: TGCGCCAGCAGCTCCCTAGGGGGGGCGCGGGGCAGGCCATACCTCAACGAGCAGTACTTC.

The CDR3, as DNA: TGTGCCACACTAGCGGGGGGGCGAGATACGCAGTATTTT. Amino acids: CATLAGGRDTQYF. The chain joins TRBV6-5 to TRBJ2-3, with 13 nucleotides matching TRBD2. This CDR3 is built from 13 residues. V was pared by 10 bases and J by 5 bases, with 3 bases of the junction left unmatched. The germline V gene encodes CDR1 MNHEY and CDR2 SVGAGI.

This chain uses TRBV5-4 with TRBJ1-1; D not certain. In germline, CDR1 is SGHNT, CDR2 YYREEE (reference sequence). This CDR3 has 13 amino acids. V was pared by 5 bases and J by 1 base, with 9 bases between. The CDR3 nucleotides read TGTGCCAGCAGGCCCGCGGGGAACACTGAAGCTTTCTTT. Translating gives CASRPAGNTEAFF.

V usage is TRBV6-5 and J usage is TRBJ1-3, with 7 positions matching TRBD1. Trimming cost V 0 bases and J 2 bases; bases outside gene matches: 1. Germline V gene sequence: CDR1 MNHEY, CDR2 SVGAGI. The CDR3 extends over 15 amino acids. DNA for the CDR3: TGTGCCAGCAGTTACTCCGGGACAGCTGGAAACACCATATATTTT. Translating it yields CASSYSGTAGNTIYF.

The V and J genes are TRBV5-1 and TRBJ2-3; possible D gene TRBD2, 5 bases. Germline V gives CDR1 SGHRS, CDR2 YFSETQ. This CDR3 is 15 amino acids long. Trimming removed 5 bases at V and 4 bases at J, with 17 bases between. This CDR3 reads CASSPLEAAADTQYF. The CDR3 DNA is TGCGCCAGCAGTCCTTTAGAAGCGGCGGCAGATACGCAGTATTTT. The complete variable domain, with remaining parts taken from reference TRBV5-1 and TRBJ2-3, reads KAGVTQTPRYLIKTRGQQVTLSCSPISGHRSVSWYQQTPGQGLQFLFEYFSETQRNKGNFPGRFSGRQFSNSRSEMNVSTLELGDSALYLCASSPLEAAADTQYFGPGTRLTVL.

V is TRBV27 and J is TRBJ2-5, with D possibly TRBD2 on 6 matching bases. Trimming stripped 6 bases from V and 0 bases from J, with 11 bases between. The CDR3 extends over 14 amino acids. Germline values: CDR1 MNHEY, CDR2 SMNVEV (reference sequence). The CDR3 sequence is CASRLSGYQETQYF. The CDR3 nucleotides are TGTGCCAGCAGACTTAGCGGATACCAAGAGACCCAGTACTTC.

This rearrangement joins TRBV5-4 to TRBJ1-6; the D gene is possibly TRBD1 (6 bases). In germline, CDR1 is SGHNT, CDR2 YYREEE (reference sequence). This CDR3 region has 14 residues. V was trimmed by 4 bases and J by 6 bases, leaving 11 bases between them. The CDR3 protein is CASSQRGPNSPLHF. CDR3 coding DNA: TGTGCCAGCAGCCAGCGGGGGCCTAATTCACCCCTCCACTTT. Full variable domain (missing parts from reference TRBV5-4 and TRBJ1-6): ETGVTQSPTHLIKTRGQQVTLRCSSQSGHNTVSWYQQALGQGPQFIFQYYREEENGRGNFPPRFSGLQFPNYSSELNVNALELDDSALYLCASSQRGPNSPLHFGNGTRLTVT.

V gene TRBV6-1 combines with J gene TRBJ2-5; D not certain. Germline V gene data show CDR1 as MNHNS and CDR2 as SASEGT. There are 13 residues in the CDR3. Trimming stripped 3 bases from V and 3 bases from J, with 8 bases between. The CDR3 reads CASSEDPEETQYF. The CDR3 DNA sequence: TGTGCCAGCAGTGAGGACCCGGAAGAGACCCAGTACTTC.

This CDR3 is CASSEVTLAGGPDTQYF. CDR3 DNA sequence: TGTGCCAGCAGTGAAGTCACACTAGCGGGGGGGCCAGATACGCAGTATTTT. The chain employs TRBV2 and TRBJ2-3; 13 bases agree with TRBD2. The V gene's germline CDR1 is SNHLY and CDR2 FYNNEI. The trim removed 1 base at V and 4 bases at J, leaving 5 bases unmatched. There are 17 residues in the CDR3.

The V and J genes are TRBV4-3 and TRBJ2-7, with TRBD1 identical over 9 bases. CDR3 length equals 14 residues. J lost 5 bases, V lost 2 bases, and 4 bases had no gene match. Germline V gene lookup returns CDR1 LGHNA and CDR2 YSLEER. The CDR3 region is CASSQLDRGNEQYF. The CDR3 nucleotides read TGCGCCAGCAGCCAACTGGACAGGGGCAACGAGCAGTACTTC.

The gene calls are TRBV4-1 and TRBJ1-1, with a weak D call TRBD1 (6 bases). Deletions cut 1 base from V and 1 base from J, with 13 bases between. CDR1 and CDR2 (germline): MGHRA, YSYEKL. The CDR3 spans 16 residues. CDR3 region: CASSQVPRGANTEAFF. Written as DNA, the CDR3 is TGCGCCAGCAGCCAAGTGCCCAGGGGCGCGAACACTGAAGCTTTCTTT.